A single sample gave rise to the 10 T cell receptor beta chains below, sequenced in a study of blood T cell repertoires in COVID-19. The method was immunoSEQ multiplex PCR; TCRdb's version includes in-frame clones alone and lacks a portion of them. The table has 100,000 or so clones, approximately 80% seen once. Sequences were obtained from peripheral blood. These receptors all stem from a man at least 80 years old with acute or convalescent COVID-19.

This clone was seen more than once but under ten times. This chain uses TRBV6-2 or TRBV6-3 with TRBJ2-2; 11 bases map to TRBD1. Germline values: CDR1 MNHEY, CDR2 SVGEGT. The CDR3 covers 15 residues. The trim removed 6 bases at V and 7 bases at J, leaving 7 bases unmatched. The CDR3 nucleotides are TGTGCCAGCAGCAGGACAGGGGGCCTTGTCGGGGAGCTGTTTTTT. Amino acids: CASSRTGGLVGELFF.

A few counts support this clone. The chain recombines TRBV5-1 with TRBJ2-7; 11 nucleotides align to TRBD2. Looked up from germline, CDR1 is SGHRS and CDR2 is YFSETQ. This CDR3 spans 16 amino acids. V lost 1 base, J lost 0 bases, and 3 bases stayed unmatched. The CDR3 DNA sequence: TGCGCCAGCAGCTTGCCCCTAGCGGGAGGCTCCTACGAGCAGTACTTC. Translating it yields CASSLPLAGGSYEQYF. The full variable domain, in which reference TRBV5-1 and TRBJ2-7 provide the parts outside the CDR3, is KAGVTQTPRYLIKTRGQQVTLSCSPISGHRSVSWYQQTPGQGLQFLFEYFSETQRNKGNFPGRFSGRQFSNSRSEMNVSTLELGDSALYLCASSLPLAGGSYEQYFGPGTRLTVT.

The chain joins TRBV11-1 to TRBJ1-2, with 10 bases matching TRBD1. CDR1 is SGHAT and CDR2 is FQDESV in the germline V gene (reference sequence). Unmatched junction bases numbered 6, after V lost 6 bases and J lost 2 bases. This CDR3 is built from 15 residues. The chain's CDR3 is CASSPDRGRNYGYTF. Written as DNA, the CDR3 is TGTGCCAGCAGTCCTGACAGGGGGCGAAACTATGGCTACACCTTC.

The CDR3 coding sequence is TGTGCCAGCAGCTTAGCTAGCGGGCCCTACAATGAGCAGTTCTTC. It encodes CASSLASGPYNEQFF. The J gene is TRBJ2-1, the V gene TRBV11-2; 8 nucleotides match TRBD2. The CDR3 runs 15 residues. J gave up 2 bases and V 1 base, and 1 base lay outside the gene matches. Germline V gene data show CDR1 as SGHAT and CDR2 as FQNNGV.

Only a few counts were recorded for this clone. This chain links TRBV28 with TRBJ2-1; 15 bases are shared with TRBD2. V lost 6 bases and J lost 7; bases outside the gene matches: 7. In germline, CDR1 is MDHEN, CDR2 SYDVKM. The length of the CDR3 is 16 residues. CDR3 in amino acids: CASREPGLAGGNEQFF. CDR3 nucleotides: TGTGCCAGCAGGGAACCCGGACTAGCGGGAGGGAATGAGCAGTTCTTC.

V is TRBV18 and J is TRBJ2-7; perhaps TRBD1 as D (6 bases). CDR3 length equals 13 residues. Trimming shortened V by 10 bases and J by 4 bases, and 17 bases separated the two germline ends. Looked up from germline, CDR1 is KGHSH and CDR2 is LQKENI. The CDR3 nucleotides are TGTGCCACCACAGGGCGACCCCAATACGAGCAGTACTTC. Encoded protein: CATTGRPQYEQYF.

This chain uses TRBV3-1 (or the pseudogene TRBV3-2) with TRBJ2-1; tentatively, D is TRBD1 (5 bases). This CDR3 has 13 residues. Per the germline V gene, CDR1 is LGHDT and CDR2 is YNNKEL (reference sequence). Trimming removed 0 bases from V and 10 bases from J, with 10 bases in between. In DNA, the CDR3 is TGTGCCAGCAGCCAAGACTGGGGCGAAGAGCAGTTCTTC. Encoded protein: CASSQDWGEEQFF.

The rearrangement joins TRBV6-5 to TRBJ2-7, with TRBD2 matching over 13 bases. Trimming at V came to 6 bases and at J to 4 bases, leaving 0 bases not matched to a gene. CDR3 size: 13 residues. Germline V CDR1 and CDR2: MNHEY, SVGAGI. CDR3 DNA: TGTGCCAGCAGGACTAGCGGGAGGTACGAGCAGTACTTC. Its translation: CASRTSGRYEQYF.

This chain uses TRBV24-1 with TRBJ2-7; no reliable D call. Germline V gene sequence: CDR1 KGHDR, CDR2 SFDVKD. V shed 4 bases and J shed 0 bases, with 9 bases lying between them. The CDR3 consists of 14 residues. This CDR3 reads CATSDAGRSYEQYF. The CDR3 DNA reads as TGTGCCACCAGTGACGCAGGTCGCTCCTACGAGCAGTACTTC.

This clone was found a few times. The chain links TRBV28 to TRBJ1-5; D call uncertain. Per the germline V gene, CDR1 is MDHEN and CDR2 is SYDVKM. This CDR3 region has 12 residues. The V end was cut by 2 bases, the J end by 6 bases, with 5 bases between. In nucleotides, the CDR3 is TGTGCCAGCAGTTTAGGGAGTCAGCCCCAGCATTTT. Translating it yields CASSLGSQPQHF. The complete variable domain, with remaining parts taken from reference TRBV28 and TRBJ1-5, reads DVKVTQSSRYLVKRTGEKVFLECVQDMDHENMFWYRQDPGLGLRLIYFSYDVKMKEKGDIPEGYSVSREKKERFSLILESASTNQTSMYLCASSLGSQPQHFGDGTRLSIL.